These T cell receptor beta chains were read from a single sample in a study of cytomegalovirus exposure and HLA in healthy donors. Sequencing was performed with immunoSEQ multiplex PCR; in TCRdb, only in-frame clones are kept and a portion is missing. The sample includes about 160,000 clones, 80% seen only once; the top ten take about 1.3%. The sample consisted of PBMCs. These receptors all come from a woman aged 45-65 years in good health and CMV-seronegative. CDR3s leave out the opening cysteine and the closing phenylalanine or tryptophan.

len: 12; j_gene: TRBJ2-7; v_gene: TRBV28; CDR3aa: ASSPPRGFYEQY
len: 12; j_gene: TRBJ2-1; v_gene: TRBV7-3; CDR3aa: ASSPRTGGNEQF
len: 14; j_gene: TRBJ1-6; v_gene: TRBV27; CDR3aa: ASTGGWDRANSPLH
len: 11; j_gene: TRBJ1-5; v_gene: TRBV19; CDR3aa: ASSLAGNQPQH
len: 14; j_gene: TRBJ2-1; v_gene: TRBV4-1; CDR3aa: ASSQEGANPYNEQF
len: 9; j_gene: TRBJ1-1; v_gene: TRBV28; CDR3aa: ASLRNTEAF
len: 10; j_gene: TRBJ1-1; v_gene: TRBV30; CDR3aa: AWSEGRTEAF
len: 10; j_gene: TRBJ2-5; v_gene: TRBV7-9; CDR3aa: SSSRDSETQY
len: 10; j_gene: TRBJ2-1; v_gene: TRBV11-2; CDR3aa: ASSLVNNEQF
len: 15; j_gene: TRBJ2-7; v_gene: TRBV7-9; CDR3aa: ASSPHLDSFIPYEQY
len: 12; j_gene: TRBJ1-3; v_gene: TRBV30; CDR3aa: AWSKGSAINTIY
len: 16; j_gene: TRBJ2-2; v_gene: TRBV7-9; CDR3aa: ASSFRLAGGSNTGELF
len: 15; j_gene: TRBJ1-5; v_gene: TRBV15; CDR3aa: ATSRKDRAFWDQPQH
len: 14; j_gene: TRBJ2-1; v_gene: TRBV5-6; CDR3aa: ASSFGLAGGVDEQF
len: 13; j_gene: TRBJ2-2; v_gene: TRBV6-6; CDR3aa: ASSYPLRGYGELF
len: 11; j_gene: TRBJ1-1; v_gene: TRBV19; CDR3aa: VSTDAGQLEAF